This entry concerns a single T cell receptor beta chain. Its target is unknown. This CDR3 spans 14 amino acids. The V gene's germline CDR1 is LNHDA and CDR2 SQIVND (reference sequence). Trimming took 8 bases from V and 2 from J; bases not matched to a gene: 5. Both 60 Vbeta primers and 13 Jbeta primers went into the PCR. Sequencing was performed with immunoSEQ multiplex PCR; in TCRdb, only in-frame clones are kept and a portion is missing. The data show about 180,000 clones, roughly 79% seen once. These data are taken from a study of cytomegalovirus exposure and HLA in healthy donors. Study conclusions and caveats: Cytomegalovirus-associated TCR beta chains were listed, numbering 150 to 200. TCR beta sequences reportedly predicted most subjects' HLA-A and HLA-B alleles accurately.

This chain uses TRBV19 with TRBJ2-3; TRBD2 agrees at 9 bases. The TCR originated in a male donor in good health and CMV-seronegative. Sequencing used PBMCs. CDR3 residues: CASRTSAHTDTQYF. DNA for the CDR3: TGTGCCAGTCGGACTAGCGCCCACACAGATACGCAGTATTTT.